This T cell receptor (beta chain) was identified in a study of beta chain features in type 1 diabetes. Germline CDR1 is PRHDT and CDR2 is FYEKMQ (reference sequence). CDR3 size: 14 residues. V shed 1 base and J shed 7 bases, with 13 bases lying between them. Expressed TCRB transcripts were sequenced, since all the RNA that had been isolated was reverse transcribed. Clones were read by immunoSEQ multiplex PCR, and TCRdb kept only the in-frame ones, dropping some. The sample records some 150,000 clones, under 11% being singletons. Every single donor gave one heparinised blood draw, and these averaged roughly 0.11 L. This clone was seen ten or more times.

The gene calls are TRBV13 and TRBJ1-2, with a possible D match to TRBD1 (5 bases). The sample taken for sequencing was naive CD4+ T cells from blood. This clonotype originated in a man aged 18-30 years in good health. The CDR3 reads CASSLDGALGGYTF. The CDR3 nucleotides read TGTGCCAGCAGCTTAGATGGGGCCTTGGGTGGCTACACCTTC.